This TCR beta chain originates from a study of control samples from healthy donors and cancer patients. The V end was cut by 6 bases, the J end by 7 bases, with 7 bases between. The CDR3 loop spans 12 amino acids. Germline CDR1 and CDR2: MNHNY and SVGAGI (reference sequence). The table came from immunoSEQ multiplex PCR; TCRdb's copy has only in-frame clones and leaves some out. The profile shows tens of thousands of clones, approximately 90% of them singletons. This clone was seen a few times. Sequenced: PBMCs. This receptor was identified in a woman aged 35 to 49 with head and neck cancer. V and J are TRBV6-6 and TRBJ1-6; no definite D call. For the CDR3, the DNA is TGTGCCAGCAGCATCAGGAATTCACCCCTCCACTTT. Its translation: CASSIRNSPLHF.